This passage covers 11 T cell receptor beta chains from one sample sequenced in a study of CD8+ T cells in alopecia areata. The authors extracted RNA and reverse transcribed it into cDNA as the sequencing template. Generated by immunoSEQ multiplex PCR, the TCRdb table keeps only in-frame clones and is missing some. Of about 150,000 clones in the sample, around 86% were seen once. Sequencing was performed on CD8+ T cells sorted from blood, taken at week 0. These receptors were obtained from a human donor with alopecia areata.

The rearrangement uses TRBV2 and TRBJ2-3, with D unclear. CDR1 is SNHLY and CDR2 is FYNNEI in the germline V gene. The CDR3 spans 12 residues. V dropped 8 bases and J dropped 4 bases, with 10 bases sitting between them. CDR3 in DNA: TGTGCCAGCCCCTCGTCTGCAGATACGCAGTATTTT. It specifies CASPSSADTQYF.

This clone was detected only a few times. The chain has TRBV27 and TRBJ1-2; D perhaps matches TRBD1 (5 bases). Trimming stripped 8 bases from V and 2 bases from J, with 18 bases between. The CDR3 spans 15 residues. In germline, CDR1 is MNHEY, CDR2 SMNVEV (reference sequence). CDR3 sequence: CASSTGGILNYGYTF. The CDR3 DNA reads as TGTGCCAGCTCGACCGGGGGAATTCTGAACTATGGCTACACCTTC.

In DNA form, the CDR3 reads TGTGCCAGCAGTTACTCGACAGGGGGAGAAGGGGAGCTGTTTTTT. Amino acid sequence: CASSYSTGGEGELFF. This chain connects TRBV6-5 to TRBJ2-2; 9 bases match TRBD1. The CDR3 extends over 15 amino acids. V lost 0 bases to trimming and J lost 8 bases; unmatched junction nucleotides: 4. The germline gives CDR1 MNHEY, CDR2 SVGAGI.

The chain couples TRBV9 to TRBJ1-3; D is uncertain. Trimming left V 2 bases short and J 6 bases short, with 9 bases between. The CDR3 is 13 amino acids. Germline CDR1 and CDR2: SGDLS and YYNGEE. CDR3 nucleotides: TGTGCCAGCAGCGTGGCTACGGAAAACACCATATATTTT. Amino acids: CASSVATENTIYF.

The chain uses TRBV5-1 and TRBJ2-1, with 11 bases identical to TRBD2. Germline V gives CDR1 SGHRS, CDR2 YFSETQ. The junction had 4 bases not matched to a gene; V was cut back by 2 bases and J by 6 bases. The CDR3 spans 15 residues. The CDR3 DNA follows: TGCGCCAGCAGCTTCGTCACTAGCGGGAGCAATGAGCAGTTCTTC. Translated, it gives CASSFVTSGSNEQFF.

This chain joins TRBV14 and TRBJ1-1; D gene uncertain. Germline V gene sequence: CDR1 SGHDN, CDR2 FVKESK. V dropped 3 bases and J dropped 2 bases, with 4 bases sitting between them. The length of the CDR3 is 12 residues. The CDR3 sequence: CASSQTNTEAFF. DNA of the CDR3: TGTGCCAGCAGCCAGACAAACACTGAAGCTTTCTTT.

This clone has only one observation. J is TRBJ2-3 and V is TRBV7-9; D possibly matches TRBD1 or TRBD2 (5 bases each). The CDR3 is 14 residues long. Germline CDR1 SEHNR, CDR2 FQNEAQ (reference sequence). Trimming took off 1 base at V and 3 bases at J, with 8 bases between the two ends. This chain's CDR3 is CASSLGGNTDTQYF. The CDR3 DNA reads TGTGCCAGCAGCTTAGGGGGGAATACAGATACGCAGTATTTT.

The CDR3 loop is CASSGGTSLIDEQFF. DNA for the CDR3: TGTGCCAGCAGCGGCGGGACTAGCTTGATCGATGAGCAGTTCTTC. The chain couples TRBV7-2 to TRBJ2-1, with 9 bases fitting TRBD2. The V segment lost 5 bases and the J segment 8 bases; nucleotides outside the gene matches: 10. The germline V gene encodes CDR1 SGHTA and CDR2 FQGNSA. The CDR3 is 15 residues long.

J is TRBJ2-2 and V is TRBV29-1; tentatively, D is TRBD1 or TRBD2 (5 bases each). CDR1 SQVTM and CDR2 ANQGSEA come from the germline V gene. V was clipped by 1 base and J by 0 bases, with 12 bases between them. This CDR3 region has 16 residues. CDR3 coding DNA: TGCAGCGTTGAAGGGGGAGACAGATCGAACACCGGGGAGCTGTTTTTT. Residues: CSVEGGDRSNTGELFF.

The chain employs TRBV7-2 and TRBJ2-5, with 7 bases fitting TRBD1. This CDR3 is built from 13 residues. V shed 7 bases and J 2 bases; nucleotides not matched to a gene: 4. Germline assignment: CDR1 SGHTA and CDR2 FQGNSA. CDR3 protein: CASMETGQETQYF. For the CDR3, the DNA is TGTGCCAGCATGGAGACAGGGCAAGAGACCCAGTACTTC.

The chain carries TRBV7-9 and TRBJ2-5, with a tentative D call TRBD1 (5 bases). The CDR3 is 14 amino acids. Trimming cost V 1 base and J 2 bases, with 8 bases left between them. CDR1 is SEHNR and CDR2 is FQNEAQ in the germline V gene (reference sequence). CDR3 residues: CASSLGAGQETQYF. DNA of the CDR3: TGTGCCAGCAGCTTAGGGGCAGGGCAAGAGACCCAGTACTTC.